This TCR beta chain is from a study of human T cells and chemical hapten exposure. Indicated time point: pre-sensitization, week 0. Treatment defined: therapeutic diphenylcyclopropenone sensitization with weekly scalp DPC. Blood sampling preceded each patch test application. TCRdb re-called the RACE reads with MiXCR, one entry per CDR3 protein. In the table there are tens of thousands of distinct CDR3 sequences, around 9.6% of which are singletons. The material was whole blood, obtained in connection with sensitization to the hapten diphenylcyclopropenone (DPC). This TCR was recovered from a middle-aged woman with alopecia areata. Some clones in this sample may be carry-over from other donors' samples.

In nucleotides, the CDR3 is TGTGCCAGTAGCACGGACAGGGTTAGCAATCAGCCCCAGCATTTT. Its translation: CASSTDRVSNQPQHF. The chain uses TRBV19 and TRBJ1-5, with TRBD1 matching 8 bases. The trim removed 6 bases at V and 0 bases at J, leaving 4 bases unmatched. The CDR3 runs 15 residues. CDR1 is LNHDA, CDR2 SQIVND, per germline (reference sequence).